The rows below give T cell receptor beta chains drawn from one sample of a study of CD8 T cells in Susac syndrome. A single record per CDR3 protein comes from TCRdb applying MiXCR to the immunoSEQ multiplex PCR reads. Of under 200,000 distinct CDR3 sequences listed, approximately 94% are singletons. The source material was CD4+ T cells from PBMCs. The receptors were gathered from a human donor with Susac syndrome. The CDR3 runs from the conserved cysteine through the conserved F or W. Some rows mark clone size as missing; the rest say once, few, many or name a class of expanded clone.

v_call,clone_size,cdr3_aa
TRBV14,few,CASSQVVNYGYTF
TRBV3-1,NA,CASSQAALDRGKSPLHF
TRBV11-2,few,CASSYRDPGRETQYF
TRBV7-2,NA,CASSLEGRGPVGYTF
TRBV18,NA,CASSQIGGSGSPLHF
TRBV2,NA,CASGTPTYEQYF
TRBV2,NA,CASSRDSLQETQYF
TRBV12-3/TRBV12-4,once,CASSLNTGQHHEQYF
TRBV14,NA,CASSLRDRDSYEQYF
TRBV6-1,NA,CASSEELGIQYF
TRBV20-1,NA,CSAPDRRGGTEAFF
TRBV20-1,NA,CSARDWGNFNTIYF
TRBV12-3/TRBV12-4,NA,CASSLGGQGDEKLFF
TRBV12-3/TRBV12-4,once,CASSGQGYTEAFF
TRBV27,once,CASSRILNQPQHF
TRBV30,NA,CAWSVRPGELFF
TRBV27,NA,CASSLSAGFEQYF
TRBV7-9,NA,CASSLIGTDNFNYGYTF
TRBV20-1,NA,CSARTSGGSYNEQFF
TRBV6-5,NA,CASSYSFASTGELFF
TRBV7-2,NA,CASSLRTSNQPQHF
TRBV29-1,NA,CSVEDMRGSSYNEQFF
TRBV20-1,NA,CSAPLRSRGETQYF
TRBV20-1,NA,CSANDRGVGTDTQYF
TRBV20-1,once,CSAKRGNTGNTIYF
TRBV10-3,once,CAIGQETQYF
TRBV18,NA,CASSPELNTEAFF
TRBV5-1,once,CASSLTTGPSGYTF
TRBV20-1,NA,CSGRGQGFYEQYF
TRBV5-1,NA,CASRRGLDNEKLFF
TRBV14,NA,CASSQVSRNQPQHF
TRBV20-1,once,CSASRASHSYNEQFF
TRBV7-2,once,CASSLSPGPGPDTQYF
TRBV5-6,once,CASNADRGDYGYTF
TRBV11-2,NA,CASSPLRQNTGELFF
TRBV11-2,NA,CASSLRSGLSGAERTEAFF
TRBV5-6,NA,CASFAGHTSGYTF
TRBV27,NA,CASTPGTGGNQPQHF
TRBV3-1,once,CASSQGTGPYGYTF
TRBV10-2,NA,CATQGGEQYF
TRBV25-1,NA,CASKQGNNYGYTF
TRBV20-1,NA,CSASARSRGEDTIYF
TRBV9,NA,CASSVDPLMAGYGYTF
TRBV12-3/TRBV12-4,NA,CASSPGTSGDQETQYF
TRBV20-1,NA,CSATGGTSGYQETQYF
TRBV7-6,NA,CASSLFGTLGEAFF
TRBV6-2/TRBV6-3,NA,CASTHPTGTGQETQYF
TRBV6-6,NA,CASSYPNTEAFF
TRBV9,NA,CASSVGSGIGDTQYF
TRBV29-1,NA,CSVSRGTDTQYF
TRBV5-4,once,CASSEDSGSYNEQFF